These 5 T cell receptor beta chains were sequenced from one sample in a study of control samples from healthy donors and cancer patients. Sequencing used immunoSEQ multiplex PCR; TCRdb keeps in-frame clones, though not all of them. This table has about 150,000 clones, more than 85% appearing once. The specimen was blood. Receptor source: a man aged 45-65 years in good health.

V and J are TRBV19 and TRBJ2-4; 7 positions agree with TRBD1. The CDR3 is 12 amino acids. V lost 8 bases to trimming and J lost 6 bases; unmatched junction nucleotides: 4. Germline CDR1 and CDR2: LNHDA and SQIVND (reference sequence). The CDR3 bases are TGTGCCAGTGGACAGGACTCAAACATTCAGTACTTC. Protein sequence: CASGQDSNIQYF.

The chain uses TRBV9 and TRBJ2-7; weak D call: TRBD1 (7 bases). Between the trimmed V and J ends, which lost 0 bases and 1 base, there was a span of 11 bases. The CDR3 contains 15 residues. Germline values: CDR1 SGDLS, CDR2 YYNGEE. The CDR3 DNA reads TGTGCCAGCAGCGTAGATGCAGGGGGGTCCTACGAGCAGTACTTC. It encodes CASSVDAGGSYEQYF.

The chain uses TRBV3-1 (or the pseudogene TRBV3-2) and TRBJ1-1; D may be TRBD1 (5 bases). V lost 8 bases, J lost 1 base, and 8 bases lay in between. The CDR3 consists of 12 residues. Germline assignment: CDR1 LGHDT and CDR2 YNNKEL (reference sequence). CDR3 sequence reads: CASRGGNTEAFF. The CDR3 DNA follows: TGTGCCAGCCGGGGGGGGAACACTGAAGCTTTCTTT.

DNA for the CDR3: TGTGCCAGCAGCGGACCGACCTTCTATAATTCACCCCTCCACTTT. This codes for CASSGPTFYNSPLHF. The rearrangement links TRBV6-5 to TRBJ1-6; D unclear. CDR3 length: 15 residues. Germline-derived CDR1 and CDR2 are MNHEY and SVGAGI. The V end was cut by 6 bases, the J end by 3 bases, with 12 bases between.

The genes are TRBV6-2 or TRBV6-3 and TRBJ2-2; D is uncertain. This CDR3 spans 14 amino acids. Between the trimmed V and J ends, which lost 4 bases and 1 base, there was a span of 7 bases. CDR1 is MNHEY and CDR2 is SVGEGT in the germline V gene. The CDR3 reads CASSSSLNTGELFF. The CDR3 nucleotides read TGTGCCAGCAGTTCTTCCCTGAACACCGGGGAGCTGTTTTTT.